This T cell receptor (beta chain) was sequenced in a study of T cell responses to AZD1222 COVID-19 vaccine. With 0 bases removed from V and 8 bases from J, the gap between germline ends came to 16 bases. The CDR3 has 15 amino acids. Germline V gene data show CDR1 as LGHNA and CDR2 as YNFKEQ. Repertoires were generated with immunoSEQ multiplex PCR, while TCRdb's copy carries only in-frame clones and drops some. The sample lists around 170,000 clones; approximately 86% were seen once. Details on this clone: Its antigen is still unknown.

Study findings and constraints: Clonal diversity may have been underestimated, and the donors were mostly white British, with more females than males.

This receptor was identified in an adult who received the AZD1222 COVID-19 vaccine. Sequenced here: peripheral blood, sampled 28 days after the second AZD1222 dose. V is TRBV4-2 and J is TRBJ1-2; weak D call: TRBD1 (5 bases). The chain's CDR3 is CASSQDLGGIRGYTF. The DNA for the CDR3 is TGTGCCAGCAGCCAAGATCTCGGGGGAATTCGGGGCTACACCTTC.